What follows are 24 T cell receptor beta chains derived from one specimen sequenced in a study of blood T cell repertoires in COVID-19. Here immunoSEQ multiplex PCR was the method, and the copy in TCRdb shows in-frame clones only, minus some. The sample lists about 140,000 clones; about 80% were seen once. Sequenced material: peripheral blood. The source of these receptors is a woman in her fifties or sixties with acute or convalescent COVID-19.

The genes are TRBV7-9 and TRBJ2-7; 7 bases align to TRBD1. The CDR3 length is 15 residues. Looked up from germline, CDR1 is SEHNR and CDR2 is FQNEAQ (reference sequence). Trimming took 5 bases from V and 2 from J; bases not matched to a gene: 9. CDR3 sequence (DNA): TGTGCCAGCAGCCACCGGGACAGAACTCCCTACGAGCAGTACTTC. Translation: CASSHRDRTPYEQYF.

The CDR3 sequence is CASSLSTGRHGYTF. DNA for the CDR3: TGTGCCAGCAGTTTATCGACAGGGCGGCATGGCTACACCTTC. V usage is TRBV27 and J usage is TRBJ1-2, with 7 bases lining up with TRBD1. The CDR3 is 14 residues long. Germline values: CDR1 MNHEY, CDR2 SMNVEV (reference sequence). With 0 bases clipped from V and 6 bases from J, the junction kept 4 bases outside the gene matches.

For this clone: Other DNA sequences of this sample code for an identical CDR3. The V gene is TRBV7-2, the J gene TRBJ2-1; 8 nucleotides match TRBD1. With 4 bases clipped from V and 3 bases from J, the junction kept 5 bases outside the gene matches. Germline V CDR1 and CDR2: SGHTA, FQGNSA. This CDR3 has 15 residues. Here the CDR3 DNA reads TGTGCCAGCAGCTACGACAGGGGTAGCTACAATGAGCAGTTCTTC. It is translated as CASSYDRGSYNEQFF. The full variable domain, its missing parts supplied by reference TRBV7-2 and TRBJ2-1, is GAGVSQSPSNKVTEKGKDVELRCDPISGHTALYWYRQSLGQGLEFLIYFQGNSAPDKSGLPSDRFSAERTGGSVSTLTIQRTQQEDSAVYLCASSYDRGSYNEQFFGPGTRLTVL.

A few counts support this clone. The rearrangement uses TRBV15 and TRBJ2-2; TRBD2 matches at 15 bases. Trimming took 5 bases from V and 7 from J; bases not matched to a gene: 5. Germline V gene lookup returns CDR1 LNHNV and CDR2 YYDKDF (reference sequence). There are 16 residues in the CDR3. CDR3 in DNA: TGTGCCACCAGCCGTCGGACTAGCGGGAGGGGCGGGGAGCTGTTTTTT. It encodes CATSRRTSGRGGELFF.

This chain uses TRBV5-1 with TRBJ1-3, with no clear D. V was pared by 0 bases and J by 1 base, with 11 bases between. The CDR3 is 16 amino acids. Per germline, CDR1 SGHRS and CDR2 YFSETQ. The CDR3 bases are TGCGCCAGCAGCTTGGCTAAGTATGAGTCTGGAAACACCATATATTTT. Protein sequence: CASSLAKYESGNTIYF. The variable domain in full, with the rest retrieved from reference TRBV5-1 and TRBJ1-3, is KAGVTQTPRYLIKTRGQQVTLSCSPISGHRSVSWYQQTPGQGLQFLFEYFSETQRNKGNFPGRFSGRQFSNSRSEMNVSTLELGDSALYLCASSLAKYESGNTIYFGEGSWLTVV.

CDR3 sequence: CASSRSGAEAFF. The DNA of the CDR3 is TGTGCCAGCAGCAGGAGCGGGGCTGAAGCTTTCTTT. The gene calls are TRBV2 and TRBJ1-1; D uncertain. The germline V gene has CDR1 SNHLY and CDR2 FYNNEI. V lost 6 bases and J 6 bases, leaving 11 bases between the germline ends. The CDR3 sequence is 12 residues long.

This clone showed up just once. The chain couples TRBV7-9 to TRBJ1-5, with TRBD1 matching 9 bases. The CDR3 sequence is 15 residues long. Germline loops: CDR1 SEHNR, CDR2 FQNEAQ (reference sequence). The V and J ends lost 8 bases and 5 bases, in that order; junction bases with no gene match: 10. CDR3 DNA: TGTGCCAGCTCCCCGGGGACAGGGAGACATCAGCCCCAGCATTTT. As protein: CASSPGTGRHQPQHF. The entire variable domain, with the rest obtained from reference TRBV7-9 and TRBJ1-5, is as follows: DTGVSQNPRHKITKRGQNVTFRCDPISEHNRLYWYRQTLGQGPEFLTYFQNEAQLEKSRLLSDRFSAERPKGSFSTLEIQRTEQGDSAMYLCASSPGTGRHQPQHFGDGTRLSIL.

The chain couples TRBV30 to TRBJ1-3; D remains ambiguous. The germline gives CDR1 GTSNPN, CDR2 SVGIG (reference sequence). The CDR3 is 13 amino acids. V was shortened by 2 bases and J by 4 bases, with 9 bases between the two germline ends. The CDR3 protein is CAWSLNRGNTIYF. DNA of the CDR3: TGTGCCTGGAGTTTGAACAGAGGAAACACCATATATTTT.

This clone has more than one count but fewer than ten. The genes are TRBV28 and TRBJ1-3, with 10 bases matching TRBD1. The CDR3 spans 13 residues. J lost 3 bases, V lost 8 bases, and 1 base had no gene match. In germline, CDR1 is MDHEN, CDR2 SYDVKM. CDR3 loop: CASRDRGGNTIYF. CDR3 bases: TGTGCCAGCCGGGACAGGGGTGGAAACACCATATATTTT.

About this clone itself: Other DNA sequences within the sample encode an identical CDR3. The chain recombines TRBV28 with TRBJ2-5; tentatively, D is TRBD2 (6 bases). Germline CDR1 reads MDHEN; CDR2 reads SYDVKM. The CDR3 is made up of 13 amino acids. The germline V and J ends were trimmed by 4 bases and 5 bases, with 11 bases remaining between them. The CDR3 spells CASSSRAGETQYF. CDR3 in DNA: TGTGCCAGCAGTTCTCGGGCGGGGGAGACCCAGTACTTC. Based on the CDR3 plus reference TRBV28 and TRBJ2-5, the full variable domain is DVKVTQSSRYLVKRTGEKVFLECVQDMDHENMFWYRQDPGLGLRLIYFSYDVKMKEKGDIPEGYSVSREKKERFSLILESASTNQTSMYLCASSSRAGETQYFGPGTRLLVL.

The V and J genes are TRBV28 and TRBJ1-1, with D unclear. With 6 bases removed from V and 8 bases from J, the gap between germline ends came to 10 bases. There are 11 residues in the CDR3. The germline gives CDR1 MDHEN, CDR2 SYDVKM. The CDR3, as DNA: TGTGCCAGCAGCCGTTCCCCGGAAGCTTTCTTT. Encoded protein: CASSRSPEAFF.

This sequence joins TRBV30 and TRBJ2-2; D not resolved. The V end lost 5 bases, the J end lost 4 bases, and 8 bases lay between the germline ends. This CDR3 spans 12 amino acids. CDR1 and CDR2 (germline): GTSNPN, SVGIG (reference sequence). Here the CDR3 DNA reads TGTGCCTGGGGGATCGGCACCGGGGAGCTGTTTTTT. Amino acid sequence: CAWGIGTGELFF.

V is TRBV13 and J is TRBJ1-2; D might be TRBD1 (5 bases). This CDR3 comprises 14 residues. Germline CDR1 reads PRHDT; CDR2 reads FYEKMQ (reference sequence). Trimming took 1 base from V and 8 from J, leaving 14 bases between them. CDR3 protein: CASSLVVRHRGYTF. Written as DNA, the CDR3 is TGTGCCAGCAGCTTAGTAGTACGGCACAGGGGCTACACCTTC.

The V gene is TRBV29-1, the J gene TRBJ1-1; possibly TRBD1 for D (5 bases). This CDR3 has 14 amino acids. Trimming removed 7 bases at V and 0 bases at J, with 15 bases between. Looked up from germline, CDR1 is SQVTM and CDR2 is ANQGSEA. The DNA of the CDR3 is TGCAGCGCCGTCAGGGCAAACTTGAACACTGAAGCTTTCTTT. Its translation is CSAVRANLNTEAFF.

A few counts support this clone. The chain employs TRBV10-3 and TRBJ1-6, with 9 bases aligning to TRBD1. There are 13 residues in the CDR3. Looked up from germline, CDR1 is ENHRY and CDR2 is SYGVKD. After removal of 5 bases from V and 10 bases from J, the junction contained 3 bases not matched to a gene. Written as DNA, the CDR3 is TGTGCCATCAGTCAGGACAGGGGATCACCCCTCCACTTT. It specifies CAISQDRGSPLHF.

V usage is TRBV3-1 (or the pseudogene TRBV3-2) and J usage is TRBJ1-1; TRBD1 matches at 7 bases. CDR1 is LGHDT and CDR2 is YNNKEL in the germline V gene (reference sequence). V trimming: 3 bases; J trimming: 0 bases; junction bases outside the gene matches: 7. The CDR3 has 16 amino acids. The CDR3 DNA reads TGTGCCAGCAGCCAGGGACAGCTAATACTGAACACTGAAGCTTTCTTT. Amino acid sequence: CASSQGQLILNTEAFF.

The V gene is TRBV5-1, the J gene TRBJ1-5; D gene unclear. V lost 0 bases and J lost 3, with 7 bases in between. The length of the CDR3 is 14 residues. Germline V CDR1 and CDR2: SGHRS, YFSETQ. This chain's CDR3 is CASSLGGVNQPQHF. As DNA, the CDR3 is TGCGCCAGCAGCTTGGGGGGAGTCAATCAGCCCCAGCATTTT.

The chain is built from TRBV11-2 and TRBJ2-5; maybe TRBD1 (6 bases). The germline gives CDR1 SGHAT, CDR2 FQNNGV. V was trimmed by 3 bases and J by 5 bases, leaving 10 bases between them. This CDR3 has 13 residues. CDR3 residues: CASSFGGRETQYF. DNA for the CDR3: TGTGCCAGCAGCTTTGGGGGCCGGGAGACCCAGTACTTC. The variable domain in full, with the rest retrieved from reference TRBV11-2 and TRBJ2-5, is EAGVAQSPRYKIIEKRQSVAFWCNPISGHATLYWYQQILGQGPKLLIQFQNNGVVDDSQLPKDRFSAERLKGVDSTLKIQPAKLEDSAVYLCASSFGGRETQYFGPGTRLLVL.

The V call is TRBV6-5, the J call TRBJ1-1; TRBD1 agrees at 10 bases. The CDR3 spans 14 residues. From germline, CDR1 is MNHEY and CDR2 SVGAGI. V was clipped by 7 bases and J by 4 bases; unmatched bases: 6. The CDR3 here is CASIMTGGGTEAFF. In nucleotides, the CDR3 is TGTGCCAGCATTATGACAGGGGGCGGCACTGAAGCTTTCTTT.

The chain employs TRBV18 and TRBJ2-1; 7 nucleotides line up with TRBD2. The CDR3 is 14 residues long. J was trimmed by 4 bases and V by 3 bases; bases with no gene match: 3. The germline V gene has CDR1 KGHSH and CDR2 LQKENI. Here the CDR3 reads CASSPGTTYNEQFF. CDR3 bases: TGTGCCAGCTCACCTGGGACTACTTACAATGAGCAGTTCTTC. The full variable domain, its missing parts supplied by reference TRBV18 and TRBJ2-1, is NAGVMQNPRHLVRRRGQEARLRCSPMKGHSHVYWYRQLPEEGLKFMVYLQKENIIDESGMPKERFSAEFPKEGPSILRIQQVVRGDSAAYFCASSPGTTYNEQFFGPGTRLTVL.

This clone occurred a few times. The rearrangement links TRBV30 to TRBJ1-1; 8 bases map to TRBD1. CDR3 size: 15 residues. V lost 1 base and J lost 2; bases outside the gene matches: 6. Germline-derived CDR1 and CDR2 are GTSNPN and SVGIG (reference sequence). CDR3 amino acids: CAWSGQGTGNTEAFF. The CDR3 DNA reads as TGTGCCTGGAGTGGACAGGGGACCGGCAACACTGAAGCTTTCTTT.

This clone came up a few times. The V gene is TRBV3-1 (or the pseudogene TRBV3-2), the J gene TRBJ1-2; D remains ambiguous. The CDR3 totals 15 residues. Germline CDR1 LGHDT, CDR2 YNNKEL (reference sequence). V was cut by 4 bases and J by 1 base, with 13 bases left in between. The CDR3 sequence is CASSPTGRLNYGYTF. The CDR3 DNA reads TGTGCCAGCAGCCCCACGGGGAGGCTTAACTATGGCTACACCTTC.

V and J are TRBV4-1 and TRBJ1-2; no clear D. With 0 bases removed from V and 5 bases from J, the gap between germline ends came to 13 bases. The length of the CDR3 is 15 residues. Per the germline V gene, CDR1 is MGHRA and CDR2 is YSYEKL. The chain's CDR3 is CASSQDRSRLYGYTF. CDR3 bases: TGCGCCAGCAGCCAAGATAGGAGTCGGCTTTATGGCTACACCTTC.

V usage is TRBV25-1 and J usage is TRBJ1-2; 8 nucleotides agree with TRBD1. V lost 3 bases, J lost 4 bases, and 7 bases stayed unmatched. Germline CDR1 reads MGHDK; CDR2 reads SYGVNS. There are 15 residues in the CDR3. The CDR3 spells CASSDTGGSLYGYTF. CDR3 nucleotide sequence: TGTGCCAGCAGTGATACAGGGGGATCCCTCTATGGCTACACCTTC.